Below, 14 T cell receptor beta chains from the same sample are listed, as sequenced in a study of cytomegalovirus exposure and HLA in healthy donors. PCR primers comprised 60 Vbeta and 13 Jbeta primers. Using immunoSEQ multiplex PCR, the repertoire was profiled, and TCRdb retains in-frame clones only, with some absent. Among 100,000 to 150,000 clones listed, around 80% were seen once. Sequenced sample: PBMCs. The receptors here all came from a man between 50 and 59 years old in good health and CMV-seronegative.

The rearrangement links TRBV15 to TRBJ2-4, with TRBD1 matching 11 bases. CDR3 length: 15 residues. Losses at the gene ends were 0 bases for V and 6 bases for J; bases not matched to a gene: 1. CDR1 and CDR2 (germline): LNHNV, YYDKDF (reference sequence). The CDR3 nucleotides read TGTGCCACCAGCAGAGAGGGGACAGGGGGAAACATTCAGTACTTC. Translated, it gives CATSREGTGGNIQYF. Supplemented by reference TRBV15 and TRBJ2-4, the full variable domain reads DAMVIQNPRYQVTQFGKPVTLSCSQTLNHNVMYWYQQKSSQAPKLLFHYYDKDFNNEADTPDNFQSRRPNTSFCFLDIRSPGLGDTAMYLCATSREGTGGNIQYFGAGTRLSVL.

This chain connects TRBV7-2 to TRBJ2-2; 9 positions agree with TRBD2. The CDR3 is 14 residues long. Looked up from germline, CDR1 is SGHTA and CDR2 is FQGNSA. The V and J ends lost 4 bases and 7 bases, in that order; junction bases with no gene match: 4. CDR3 sequence (DNA): TGTGCCAGCAGCTCGGGACTAGCTGGCGGGGAGCTGTTTTTT. This gives the protein CASSSGLAGGELFF.

V and J are TRBV6-1 and TRBJ1-2; D is uncertain. Trimming removed 3 bases from V and 8 bases from J, with 13 bases in between. CDR3 length: 13 residues. In germline, CDR1 is MNHNS, CDR2 SASEGT. CDR3 sequence reads: CASSDSPFRGYTF. The CDR3 coding sequence is TGTGCCAGCAGTGATTCCCCCTTTAGAGGCTACACCTTC.

This chain links TRBV5-4 with TRBJ1-5, with D hard to call. The CDR3 length is 12 residues. CDR1 is SGHNT, CDR2 YYREEE, per germline (reference sequence). Between the trimmed V and J ends, which lost 0 bases and 7 bases, there was a span of 5 bases. The CDR3 bases are TGTGCCAGCAGCTTGGATAGCCAGCCCCAGCATTTT. Amino acids: CASSLDSQPQHF.

The rearrangement joins TRBV5-8 to TRBJ2-7, with D perhaps TRBD2 (5 bases). CDR1 and CDR2 from the germline V gene are SGHTS and YDEGEE. Trimming stripped 4 bases from V and 0 bases from J, with 14 bases between. CDR3 length equals 15 residues. CDR3 in amino acids: CASSRELRRSYEQYF. The CDR3 nucleotides are TGTGCCAGCAGCCGGGAACTTCGCCGCTCCTACGAGCAGTACTTC.

This chain joins TRBV7-2 and TRBJ1-5; TRBD1 aligns across 8 bases. J gave up 6 bases and V 5 bases, and 9 bases lay outside the gene matches. Germline assignment: CDR1 SGHTA and CDR2 FQGNSA. CDR3 length equals 15 residues. The chain's CDR3 is CASSRSQGAGQPQHF. CDR3 nucleotides: TGTGCCAGCAGCCGAAGTCAGGGGGCGGGTCAGCCCCAGCATTTT.

The rearrangement joins TRBV7-7 to TRBJ2-7, with 9 bases fitting TRBD2. The CDR3 extends over 17 amino acids. V lost 7 bases, J lost 6 bases, and 19 bases stayed unmatched. Per germline, CDR1 SSHAT and CDR2 FNYEAQ (reference sequence). The CDR3 DNA reads TGTGCCAGCAAAGATGTTCCCACGGGACTAGCTGAATGCGAGCAGTACTTC. It codes for CASKDVPTGLAECEQYF. The full variable domain, with the rest looked up from reference TRBV7-7 and TRBJ2-7, is GAGVSQSPRYKVTKRGQDVTLRCDPISSHATLYWYQQALGQGPEFLTYFNYEAQPDKSGLPSDRFSAERPEGSISTLTIQRTEQRDSAMYRCASKDVPTGLAECEQYFGPGTRLTVT.

V usage is TRBV11-1 and J usage is TRBJ1-1; possible D gene TRBD1, 6 bases. CDR1 SGHAT and CDR2 FQDESV come from the germline V gene (reference sequence). The V end was cut by 2 bases, the J end by 4 bases, with 17 bases between. This CDR3 spans 16 amino acids. In DNA form, the CDR3 reads TGTGCCAGCAGCTTAACATCCGCCAGGGGCGGCACTGAAGCTTTCTTT. This encodes CASSLTSARGGTEAFF.

This clone occurred a few times. Here the CDR3 reads CASSYLTGTGRGYTF. The CDR3 region has the DNA TGCGCCAGCAGTTATCTTACAGGGACCGGACGAGGCTACACCTTC. The V gene is TRBV4-1, the J gene TRBJ1-2; maybe TRBD1 (6 bases). Between the trimmed V and J ends, which lost 6 bases and 8 bases, there was a span of 22 bases. The CDR3 length is 15 residues. Germline lookup yields CDR1 MGHRA and CDR2 YSYEKL.

The rearrangement joins TRBV4-3 to TRBJ1-2; 7 bases align to TRBD1. Germline V gives CDR1 LGHNA, CDR2 YSLEER. V shed 0 bases and J 8 bases; nucleotides not matched to a gene: 9. This CDR3 spans 15 amino acids. As DNA, the CDR3 is TGCGCCAGCAGCCAAGATTGGGGAGACAGGGAAGGCTACACCTTC. Translated: CASSQDWGDREGYTF.

Written as DNA, the CDR3 is TGTGCCAGCAGCTCAACCCCGGGACTAGCGAGAAATGAGCAGTTCTTC. This translates into CASSSTPGLARNEQFF. The rearrangement joins TRBV5-4 to TRBJ2-1, with 10 bases matching TRBD2. V gave up 3 bases and J gave up 7 bases; unmatched junction bases: 10. This CDR3 has 16 amino acids. Per germline, CDR1 SGHNT and CDR2 YYREEE (reference sequence).

This clone was found many times. The CDR3 sequence: CATSSGTGGSYEQYF. CDR3 coding DNA: TGTGCCACCAGCAGCGGGACAGGTGGCTCCTACGAGCAGTACTTC. The chain links TRBV15 to TRBJ2-7, with 8 bases that match TRBD1. The CDR3 consists of 15 residues. Germline V gene sequence: CDR1 LNHNV, CDR2 YYDKDF (reference sequence). The J segment lost 0 bases and the V segment lost 3 bases, leaving 4 bases of the junction unmatched.

The table lists this clone with a count of one. V usage is TRBV11-1 and J usage is TRBJ1-1, with 8 bases matching TRBD1. CDR3 length equals 15 residues. J lost 3 bases, V lost 3 bases, and 6 bases had no gene match. CDR1 is SGHAT, CDR2 FQDESV, per germline (reference sequence). The CDR3 here is CASSFEPQGDTEAFF. Written as DNA, the CDR3 is TGTGCCAGCAGCTTTGAACCACAGGGGGACACTGAAGCTTTCTTT.

This clone was seen more than once but under ten times. The J gene is TRBJ1-6, the V gene TRBV11-2, with 7 bases identical to TRBD1. The junction had 7 bases not matched to a gene; V was cut back by 0 bases and J by 8 bases. Per the germline V gene, CDR1 is SGHAT and CDR2 is FQNNGV. CDR3 length equals 16 residues. The CDR3 sequence: CASSLDVDRVHSPLHF. In nucleotides, the CDR3 is TGTGCCAGCAGCTTAGACGTTGACAGGGTCCATTCACCCCTCCACTTT.